This TCR beta chain was captured in a study of cytomegalovirus exposure and HLA in healthy donors. On this clone itself: The antigen is undetermined.

The CDR3 contains 16 residues. Looked up from germline, CDR1 is MDHEN and CDR2 is SYDVKM. Trimming took 7 bases from V and 1 from J, leaving 18 bases between them. Findings and limits, study-wide: Solely CMV serostatus was available to characterize immune exposure. On later analysis, the bulk of CMV-associated TCR beta chains appeared to be HLA-restricted. Another analysis was done later, and it associated more than 15,000 TCR beta sequences with HLA alleles at 0.05 false discovery rate.

Researchers ran the PCR with 60 Vbeta and 13 Jbeta primers. Generated by immunoSEQ multiplex PCR, the TCRdb table keeps only in-frame clones and is missing some. The repertoire consists of about 130,000 clones, with around 77% occurring once and the leading ten covering 4.2%. This clonotype was sampled from a male donor in good health and CMV-seropositive. The gene calls are TRBV28 and TRBJ2-3; no clear D. The sequenced material came from PBMCs. The CDR3 loop reads CASTHGGASGTDTQYF. CDR3 nucleotide sequence: TGTGCCAGCACCCATGGCGGAGCGTCGGGCACAGATACGCAGTATTTT. The whole variable domain, filled in from reference TRBV28 and TRBJ2-3, reads DVKVTQSSRYLVKRTGEKVFLECVQDMDHENMFWYRQDPGLGLRLIYFSYDVKMKEKGDIPEGYSVSREKKERFSLILESASTNQTSMYLCASTHGGASGTDTQYFGPGTRLTVL.